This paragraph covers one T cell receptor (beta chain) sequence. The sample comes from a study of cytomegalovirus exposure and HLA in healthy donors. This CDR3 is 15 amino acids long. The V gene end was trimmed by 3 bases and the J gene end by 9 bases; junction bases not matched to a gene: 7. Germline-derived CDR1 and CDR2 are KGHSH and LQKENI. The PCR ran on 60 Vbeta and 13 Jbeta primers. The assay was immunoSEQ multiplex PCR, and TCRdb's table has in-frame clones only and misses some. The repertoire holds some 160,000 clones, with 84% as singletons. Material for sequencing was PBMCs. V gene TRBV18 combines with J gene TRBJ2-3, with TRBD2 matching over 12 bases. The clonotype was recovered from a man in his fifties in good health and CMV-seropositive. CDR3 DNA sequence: TGTGCCAGCTCACCTTGGACTAGCGGGGTGGTGACGCAGTATTTT. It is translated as CASSPWTSGVVTQYF. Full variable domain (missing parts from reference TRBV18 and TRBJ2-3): NAGVMQNPRHLVRRRGQEARLRCSPMKGHSHVYWYRQLPEEGLKFMVYLQKENIIDESGMPKERFSAEFPKEGPSILRIQQVVRGDSAAYFCASSPWTSGVVTQYFGPGTRLTVL.